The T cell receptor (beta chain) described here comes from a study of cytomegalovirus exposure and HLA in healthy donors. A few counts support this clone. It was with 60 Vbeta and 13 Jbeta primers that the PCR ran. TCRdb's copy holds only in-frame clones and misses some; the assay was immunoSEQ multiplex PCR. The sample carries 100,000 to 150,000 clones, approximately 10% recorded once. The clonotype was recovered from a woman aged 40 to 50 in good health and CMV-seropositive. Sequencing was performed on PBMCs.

In DNA, the CDR3 is TGTGCCACCAGCAGAGACGTCCGGACAGGGAATGAAAAACTGTTTTTT. Encoded protein: CATSRDVRTGNEKLFF. The chain uses TRBV15 and TRBJ1-4; 8 nucleotides match TRBD1. Germline CDR1 and CDR2: LNHNV and YYDKDF (reference sequence). V shed 0 bases and J 5 bases; nucleotides not matched to a gene: 5. The CDR3 length is 16 residues.